Shown below are 13 T cell receptor beta chains from a single sample sequenced in a study of T cells in Graves' hyperthyroidism and ophthalmopathy. The CDR3 regions of TCR beta were amplified from RNA transcripts. A set of HTBI primers served as the primers for a first-round RT-PCR of the TCR CDR3. TCRdb itself ran the multiplex PCR reads through MiXCR, one entry per CDR3 protein. The table records hundreds of thousands of distinct CDR3 sequences, 15% to 17% of them present only once. Sequenced sample: blood. Receptor source: a woman aged 18-35 years with Graves' hyperthyroidism that later progressed to Graves' ophthalmopathy.

This clonotype was recorded many times. V gene TRBV6-2 or TRBV6-3 combines with J gene TRBJ2-7; TRBD2 matches at 8 bases. V lost 0 bases to trimming and J lost 0 bases; unmatched junction nucleotides: 7. This CDR3 contains 17 residues. Per germline, CDR1 MNHEY and CDR2 SVGEGT. This CDR3 reads CASSYSYSGILSYEQYF. The CDR3 bases are TGTGCCAGCAGTTACTCGTATAGCGGGATCCTCTCCTACGAGCAGTACTTC.

The gene calls are TRBV28 and TRBJ1-5, with D perhaps matching TRBD1 (5 bases). This CDR3 comprises 16 residues. V lost 4 bases, J lost 1 base, and 14 bases lay in between. Germline values: CDR1 MDHEN, CDR2 SYDVKM. Here the CDR3 reads CASSYSRAGSNQPQHF. CDR3 bases: TGTGCCAGCAGTTACTCGAGGGCAGGGAGCAATCAGCCCCAGCATTTT.

The chain couples TRBV4-1 to TRBJ1-4, with D perhaps TRBD1 (5 bases). Germline V gives CDR1 MGHRA, CDR2 YSYEKL. The CDR3 spans 14 residues. Trimming cost V 0 bases and J 7 bases, with 9 bases left between them. For the CDR3, the DNA is TGCGCCAGCAGCCAAGAGGGGCAGGGTGAAAAACTGTTTTTT. Protein product: CASSQEGQGEKLFF.

This clonotype has a count of ten or more. The chain uses TRBV11-3 and TRBJ2-1; the match to TRBD1 covers 11 bases. After removal of 5 bases from V and 9 bases from J, the junction contained 6 bases not matched to a gene. CDR3 length equals 14 residues. Germline CDR1 reads SGHNT; CDR2 reads YENEEA. This CDR3 reads CASSAGQGDIEQFF. As DNA, the CDR3 is TGTGCCAGCAGCGCGGGACAGGGGGACATTGAGCAGTTCTTC. The variable domain in full, completed from reference TRBV11-3 and TRBJ2-1, reads EAGVVQSPRYKIIEKKQPVAFWCNPISGHNTLYWYLQNLGQGPELLIRYENEEAVDDSQLPKDRFSAERLKGVDSTLKIQPAELGDSAVYLCASSAGQGDIEQFFGPGTRLTVL.

This clonotype was observed many times. This rearrangement joins TRBV2 to TRBJ2-7; D uncertain. V lost 8 bases, J lost 2 bases, and 19 bases lay in between. Germline V gene sequence: CDR1 SNHLY, CDR2 FYNNEI. CDR3 size: 15 residues. This CDR3 is CASHHPAALPYEQYF. CDR3 nucleotide sequence: TGTGCCAGCCACCACCCGGCCGCCCTTCCCTACGAGCAGTACTTC.

This clonotype was seen at least ten times. The genes are TRBV3-1 and TRBJ2-3, with 9 positions matching TRBD2. V was pared by 3 bases and J by 1 base, with 2 bases of the junction left unmatched. CDR3 size: 15 residues. Germline V lookup: CDR1 LGHDT, CDR2 YNNKEL (reference sequence). In nucleotides, the CDR3 is TGTGCCAGCAGCCAGTCTAGCGGGGGCACAGATACGCAGTATTTT. It translates to CASSQSSGGTDTQYF.

This clonotype was seen at least ten times. This chain links TRBV5-1 with TRBJ2-1; 7 positions match TRBD1. The V and J ends lost 6 bases and 5 bases, in that order; junction bases with no gene match: 5. CDR1 is SGHRS, CDR2 YFSETQ, per germline. The CDR3 runs to 13 residues. In DNA, the CDR3 is TGCGCCAGCACCGCACAGGGGCACAATGAGCAGTTCTTC. This translates into CASTAQGHNEQFF.

This clonotype was counted ten times or more. The gene calls are TRBV20-1 and TRBJ2-5; 7 bases match TRBD2. Germline CDR1 and CDR2: DFQATT and SNEGSKA (reference sequence). Trimming removed 0 bases from V and 5 bases from J; junction bases left unmatched: 18. The CDR3 is 18 amino acids. The CDR3 here is CSARDLEIKVRSGETQYF. The CDR3 nucleotides read TGCAGTGCTAGAGATCTAGAGATTAAAGTCCGTAGCGGGGAGACCCAGTACTTC.

The chain recombines TRBV14 with TRBJ1-6, with TRBD1 as a possible D gene (5 bases). Germline loops: CDR1 SGHDN, CDR2 FVKESK. V was pared by 9 bases and J by 7 bases, with 19 bases between. This CDR3 comprises 15 residues. In DNA, the CDR3 is TGTGCCAGTCGAACCGGGACCCCATTCAATTCACCCCTCCACTTT. Protein sequence: CASRTGTPFNSPLHF. Based on the CDR3 plus reference TRBV14 and TRBJ1-6, the full variable domain is EAGVTQFPSHSVIEKGQTVTLRCDPISGHDNLYWYRRVMGKEIKFLLHFVKESKQDESGMPNNRFLAERTGGTYSTLKVQPAELEDSGVYFCASRTGTPFNSPLHFGNGTRLTVT.

This clonotype has ten or more counts. The chain uses TRBV7-9 and TRBJ2-5; TRBD2 aligns across 8 bases. Germline CDR1 is SEHNR and CDR2 is FQNEAQ (reference sequence). The CDR3 is 15 residues long. Unmatched junction bases numbered 10, after V lost 5 bases and J lost 5 bases. CDR3 DNA: TGTGCCAGCAGCCGTCTAGCGGGTGCCCGGGAGACCCAGTACTTC. Translating it yields CASSRLAGARETQYF.

With regard to this clonotype: At one of its ends the junction is not consistent with the germline gene, which may arise from a read error. The chain employs TRBV6-1 and TRBJ2-1; 12 bases map to TRBD2. The germline CDR1 and CDR2 sequences are MNHNS and SASEGT. The CDR3 extends over 15 amino acids. The CDR3 DNA reads as TGTGCCAGCAGCAAACTAGCGGGAGGTAGTAGAGAGCGGTTCTTC. Its protein product is CASSKLAGGSRERFF.

In this sample, this clonotype turned up many times. This chain uses TRBV2 with TRBJ2-1; TRBD2 might be the D (6 bases). CDR3 length: 13 amino acids. Germline values: CDR1 SNHLY, CDR2 FYNNEI. Trimming took 4 bases from V and 9 from J, leaving 13 bases between them. CDR3: CASSAQRAREQFF. Here the CDR3 DNA reads TGTGCCAGCAGTGCGCAGCGGGCCCGTGAGCAGTTCTTC. Combining the CDR3 with reference TRBV2 and TRBJ2-1 gives the whole variable domain EPEVTQTPSHQVTQMGQEVILRCVPISNHLYFYWYRQILGQKVEFLVSFYNNEISEKSEIFDDQFSVERPDGSNFTLKIRSTKLEDSAMYFCASSAQRAREQFFGPGTRLTVL.

This clonotype was seen at least ten times. The genes are TRBV20-1 and TRBJ2-1; D is undetermined. The germline gives CDR1 DFQATT, CDR2 SNEGSKA (reference sequence). Trimming removed 6 bases from V and 6 bases from J, with 18 bases in between. There are 14 residues in the CDR3. The CDR3 DNA follows: TGCAGTGCCCAGGAATACACGAGAGGCAATGAGCAGTTCTTC. Amino acid sequence: CSAQEYTRGNEQFF.